The clone carrying this TCR beta chain was recorded many times. There were TCR beta CDR3 regions amplified from RNA transcripts. An initial round of RT-PCR targeting the TCR CDR3 relied on the HTBI primer set. MiXCR was run by TCRdb on the multiplex PCR reads, yielding one entry per CDR3 protein. Of roughly 350,000 distinct CDR3 sequences listed, approximately 15% are singletons. This sample was taken from a study of T cells in Graves' hyperthyroidism and ophthalmopathy. Turning to the study itself: Before any treatment, at initial diagnosis, peripheral blood was collected.

Disease duration under 2 months; hyperthyroidism patients were aged 18 to 65. Clinical symptoms, serum thyroxine and TRAb, thyroid ultrasound and orbital computed tomography together formed the diagnostic basis. The PBMCs studied were ones that came from roughly 9.4 ml fresh peripheral blood. The TCR sequence derives from a young woman with Graves' hyperthyroidism. The sequencing input was blood.

CDR3 residues: CAIQWISDTQYF. The CDR3 DNA is TGTGCCATCCAGTGGATTTCCGATACGCAGTATTTT. This chain links TRBV12-3 or TRBV12-4 with TRBJ2-3; D uncertain. The CDR3 covers 12 residues. Trimming took off 10 bases at V and 6 bases at J, with 14 bases between the two ends.